This entry lists 9 T cell receptor beta chains sequenced from one sample in a study of T cells after yellow fever vaccination. MiXCR, run by TCRdb on the 5' RACE reads, gives a single entry per CDR3 protein. Counted here are some 160,000 distinct CDR3 sequences, 6% to 7.5% occurring once; the ten biggest clones make up roughly 2.5%. Here the sequenced sample was CD4+ T cells sorted from PBMCs, taken 5 to 6 days after the first yellow fever vaccination. These TCRs come from a man in his late teens or twenties who received the YFV17D yellow fever vaccine.

The rearrangement links TRBV7-8 to TRBJ1-6, with TRBD1 matching over 10 bases. V lost 8 bases and J lost 12; bases outside the gene matches: 13. The CDR3 extends over 15 amino acids. The V gene's germline CDR1 is SGHVS and CDR2 FQNEAQ. DNA of the CDR3: TGTGCCAGCCGACCTGCTGGGACAGGGGCTCTACCCCTCCACTTT. Its translation: CASRPAGTGALPLHF. The variable domain in full, completed from reference TRBV7-8 and TRBJ1-6, reads GAGVSQSPRYKVAKRGQDVALRCDPISGHVSLFWYQQALGQGPEFLTYFQNEAQLDKSGLPSDRFFAERPEGSVSTLKIQRTQQEDSAVYLCASRPAGTGALPLHFGNGTRLTVT.

The chain employs TRBV5-1 and TRBJ1-1; D is possibly TRBD1 (6 bases). CDR3 length: 13 amino acids. The V end lost 2 bases, the J end lost 6 bases, and 11 bases lay between the germline ends. The germline V gene encodes CDR1 SGHRS and CDR2 YFSETQ. CDR3: CASSFHGGAEAFF. CDR3 in DNA: TGCGCCAGCAGCTTCCACGGGGGCGCTGAAGCTTTCTTT.

There are a few counts of this clonotype. The gene calls are TRBV21-1 and TRBJ2-7. TRBV21-1 is an annotated pseudogene. This CDR3 has 15 residues. The DNA of the CDR3 is TGTGCCAGCAGCCTAGAGCACTATGCCGCGATGGAGCAGTACTTC. Protein: CASSLEHYAAMEQYF.

In its sample, this clonotype was seen a few times. The rearrangement links TRBV9 to TRBJ1-2; no definite D call. The CDR3 sequence is 14 residues long. The germline V and J ends were trimmed by 0 bases and 6 bases, with 12 bases remaining between them. Germline values: CDR1 SGDLS, CDR2 YYNGEE. The CDR3 loop reads CASSVEATVHGYTF. The CDR3, as DNA: TGTGCCAGCAGCGTAGAAGCGACGGTCCATGGCTACACCTTC.

This clonotype appeared many times. The CDR3: CASSSGQGVLGNEKLFF. In nucleotides, the CDR3 is TGTGCCAGCAGTTCCGGACAGGGGGTGTTGGGAAATGAAAAACTGTTTTTT. The gene calls are TRBV6-5 and TRBJ1-4; 10 bases are shared with TRBD1. The CDR3 has 17 amino acids. The V segment lost 4 bases and the J segment 5 bases; nucleotides outside the gene matches: 10. Germline V gives CDR1 MNHEY, CDR2 SVGAGI.

This clonotype was seen repeatedly, ten times or more. The gene calls are TRBV20-1 and TRBJ1-5, with a tentative D call TRBD1 (5 bases). V was shortened by 6 bases and J by 3 bases, with 18 bases between the two germline ends. Germline values: CDR1 DFQATT, CDR2 SNEGSKA (reference sequence). The CDR3 runs to 15 residues. Here the CDR3 reads CSANQTVGLNQPQHF. In DNA, the CDR3 is TGCAGTGCCAATCAGACAGTGGGCCTCAATCAGCCCCAGCATTTT.

This chain links TRBV20-1 with TRBJ2-2; TRBD1 agrees at 9 bases. V trimming: 5 bases; J trimming: 8 bases; junction bases outside the gene matches: 12. The CDR3 sequence is 15 residues long. Per germline, CDR1 DFQATT and CDR2 SNEGSKA (reference sequence). CDR3 amino acids: CSAFPGTGNAGELFF. The CDR3 nucleotides are TGCAGTGCTTTCCCCGGGACAGGGAATGCGGGGGAGCTGTTTTTT.

This clonotype was found many times. V is TRBV4-1 and J is TRBJ2-1; D may be TRBD2 (7 bases). In germline, CDR1 is MGHRA, CDR2 YSYEKL. V was shortened by 1 base and J by 8 bases, with 9 bases between the two germline ends. The CDR3 runs 13 residues. The CDR3 bases are TGCGCCAGCAGCCAAGCGGGGGGCTATGAGCAGTTCTTC. Amino acids: CASSQAGGYEQFF.

Only a few counts were recorded for this clonotype. The chain carries TRBV6-9 and TRBJ1-5, with TRBD1 matching over 7 bases. Germline V gives CDR1 MNHGY, CDR2 SVAAGI. The V gene end was trimmed by 2 bases and the J gene end by 2 bases; junction bases not matched to a gene: 18. The CDR3 extends over 20 amino acids. CDR3: CASSYHGAGGFINRNQPQHF. The CDR3 region has the DNA TGTGCCAGCAGTTATCATGGTGCAGGGGGTTTTATTAATCGCAATCAGCCCCAGCATTTT.